Below are 26 T cell receptor beta chains sequenced from a single sample in a study of cytomegalovirus exposure and HLA in healthy donors. In the PCR, 60 Vbeta and 13 Jbeta primers were used. Using immunoSEQ multiplex PCR, the repertoire was profiled, and TCRdb retains in-frame clones only, with some absent. This table holds 95,000 to 150,000 clones, about 8% found once. Input material: PBMCs. The origin of the receptors is a woman aged 40 to 55 in good health and CMV-seropositive.

The rearrangement joins TRBV29-1 to TRBJ2-7, with D possibly TRBD2 on 5 matching bases. The CDR3 extends over 11 amino acids. Germline values: CDR1 SQVTM, CDR2 ANQGSEA. This CDR3 is CSGGGGYEQYF. CDR3 DNA: TGCAGTGGAGGTGGCGGCTACGAGCAGTACTTC.

With regard to this clone: Germline and junction disagree at one end, which may indicate a read error. For the CDR3, the DNA is TGCGCCAGCAGCTTGGGGGGAGACGAAACACTGTTTTTT. Protein product: CASSLGGDETLFF. V usage is TRBV5-1 and J usage is TRBJ1-4; D remains unclear. The CDR3 length is 13 residues. The germline gives CDR1 SGHRS, CDR2 YFSETQ. Looking up the rest from reference TRBV5-1 and TRBJ1-4 gives the full variable domain: KAGVTQTPRYLIKTRGQQVTLSCSPISGHRSVSWYQQTPGQGLQFLFEYFSETQRNKGNFPGRFSGRQFSNSRSEMNVSTLELGDSALYLCASSLGGDETLFFGSGTQLSVL.

The CDR3 DNA reads TGTGCCAGCAGCTTAGAGCGGGGGTACTACGAGCAGTACTTC. This sequence encodes CASSLERGYYEQYF. V usage is TRBV11-2 and J usage is TRBJ2-7; TRBD2 matches at 7 bases. CDR3 length: 14 residues. CDR1 and CDR2 (germline): SGHAT, FQNNGV. V lost 0 bases, J lost 3 bases, and 2 bases stayed unmatched.

A few counts support this clone. The chain employs TRBV5-1 and TRBJ1-6, with 11 nucleotides matching TRBD1. The CDR3 sequence is 15 residues long. Germline assignment: CDR1 SGHRS and CDR2 YFSETQ. V lost 4 bases and J lost 9; bases outside the gene matches: 6. CDR3 sequence (DNA): TGCGCCAGCAGCCCCAGGACAGGGGGCGGTTCACCCCTCCACTTT. Amino acid sequence: CASSPRTGGGSPLHF.

The V and J genes are TRBV29-1 and TRBJ2-1; D might be TRBD2 (7 bases). Per germline, CDR1 SQVTM and CDR2 ANQGSEA. This CDR3 is built from 14 residues. V shed 7 bases and J shed 6 bases, with 19 bases lying between them. CDR3 nucleotides: TGCAGCGCTCTCTTGGGGGGGGCGCCCAATGAGCAGTTCTTC. It codes for CSALLGGAPNEQFF.

This clone was seen repeatedly, ten times or more. This chain joins TRBV29-1 and TRBJ1-5, with 10 bases matching TRBD1. Germline loops: CDR1 SQVTM, CDR2 ANQGSEA. The J segment lost 4 bases and the V segment lost 6 bases, leaving 3 bases of the junction unmatched. This CDR3 contains 13 residues. CDR3 sequence reads: CSVGTGENQPQHF. In nucleotides, the CDR3 is TGCAGCGTCGGGACAGGGGAAAATCAGCCCCAGCATTTT.

Regarding this clone: Other nucleotide sequences in the sample specify the same CDR3. The V call is TRBV20-1, the J call TRBJ2-7; unclear D gene. Germline CDR1 and CDR2: DFQATT and SNEGSKA (reference sequence). The CDR3 runs 11 residues. The V end was cut by 4 bases, the J end by 1 base, with 5 bases between. The CDR3 region has the DNA TGCAGTGCTACGTCTTCCTACGAGCAGTACTTC. This gives the protein CSATSSYEQYF.

V gene TRBV5-1 combines with J gene TRBJ1-1; D uncertain. Germline V gene lookup returns CDR1 SGHRS and CDR2 YFSETQ. The length of the CDR3 is 15 residues. Trimming cost V 4 bases and J 2 bases, with 15 bases left between them. This CDR3 reads CASSTTGHSNTEAFF. CDR3 bases: TGCGCCAGCAGCACAACGGGTCACTCAAACACTGAAGCTTTCTTT.

This clone showed up just a few times. The V and J genes are TRBV2 and TRBJ2-3; 13 nucleotides agree with TRBD2. CDR1 and CDR2 (germline): SNHLY, FYNNEI. The J segment lost 6 bases and the V segment lost 2 bases, leaving 5 bases of the junction unmatched. This CDR3 is built from 16 residues. DNA for the CDR3: TGTGCCAGCAGTGAATCGACTAGCGGGGGGTCGGATACGCAGTATTTT. It codes for CASSESTSGGSDTQYF.

This clone came up a few times. The chain couples TRBV15 to TRBJ1-5; no definite D call. This CDR3 region has 15 residues. The V gene lost 0 bases and the J gene lost 7 bases, with 13 bases spanning the gap. Per the germline V gene, CDR1 is LNHNV and CDR2 is YYDKDF (reference sequence). The CDR3 bases are TGTGCCACCAGCAGAGATAGAGGAGGGATCCAGCCCCAGCATTTT. This encodes CATSRDRGGIQPQHF.

This clone was observed a handful of times. The chain has TRBV6-1 and TRBJ1-2; TRBD1 matches at 9 bases. Germline V CDR1 and CDR2: MNHNS, SASEGT. The CDR3 consists of 14 residues. V was pared by 10 bases and J by 6 bases, with 12 bases of the junction left unmatched. CDR3 residues: CATSYSQGADGYTF. The DNA of the CDR3 is TGTGCCACCTCATATTCACAGGGGGCGGATGGCTACACCTTC.

The sample holds a few counts of this clone. This rearrangement joins TRBV28 to TRBJ1-6; 9 nucleotides agree with TRBD1. Germline-derived CDR1 and CDR2 are MDHEN and SYDVKM. V lost 6 bases to trimming and J lost 1 base; unmatched junction nucleotides: 4. The CDR3 has 16 amino acids. The chain's CDR3 is CASRDRGYSYNSPLHF. CDR3 nucleotides: TGTGCCAGCAGAGACAGGGGGTATTCCTATAATTCACCCCTCCACTTT.

This clone has just a few counts. The chain carries TRBV10-3 and TRBJ2-7; TRBD1 is a possible D gene (5 bases). CDR1 is ENHRY and CDR2 is SYGVKD in the germline V gene. The CDR3 runs 14 residues. V shed 10 bases and J shed 5 bases, with 21 bases lying between them. The CDR3 spells CATSRTLDSNEQYF. The CDR3 coding sequence is TGTGCCACCTCGCGGACACTCGATAGTAACGAGCAGTACTTC.

V and J are TRBV6-1 and TRBJ2-1, with D perhaps matching TRBD1 (5 bases). The CDR3 is 11 residues long. Germline V CDR1 and CDR2: MNHNS, SASEGT. V lost 3 bases and J 14 bases, leaving 11 bases between the germline ends. The CDR3 DNA follows: TGTGCCAGCAGTGATCAGGGTGTGGAGTTCTTC. As protein: CASSDQGVEFF.

This clone showed up just a few times. This chain joins TRBV2 and TRBJ1-2, with 7 positions matching TRBD1. V lost 6 bases and J lost 1; bases outside the gene matches: 5. Germline CDR1 and CDR2: SNHLY and FYNNEI. This CDR3 has 14 residues. The CDR3 bases are TGTGCCAGCAGGCGGACAGGCGGTAACTATGGCTACACCTTC. It specifies CASRRTGGNYGYTF.

The chain joins TRBV28 to TRBJ2-7, with D maybe TRBD1 (10 bases). The germline V gene encodes CDR1 MDHEN and CDR2 SYDVKM. This CDR3 is 15 amino acids long. V was cut by 8 bases and J by 3 bases, with 20 bases left in between. The CDR3 reads CASRLAGQGNYEQYF. As DNA, the CDR3 is TGTGCCAGCCGCCTAGCGGGACAGGGGAACTACGAGCAGTACTTC. The whole variable domain, remainder taken from reference TRBV28 and TRBJ2-7, is DVKVTQSSRYLVKRTGEKVFLECVQDMDHENMFWYRQDPGLGLRLIYFSYDVKMKEKGDIPEGYSVSREKKERFSLILESASTNQTSMYLCASRLAGQGNYEQYFGPGTRLTVT.

This chain connects TRBV29-1 to TRBJ1-2; D is possibly TRBD1 (6 bases). Trimming left V 3 bases short and J 4 bases short, with 15 bases between. The germline gives CDR1 SQVTM, CDR2 ANQGSEA. The CDR3 is 14 amino acids. The CDR3 nucleotides read TGCAGCGTTGAGGGTGGGGGCACGGGCTATGGCTACACCTTC. Its protein product is CSVEGGGTGYGYTF.

Only a few counts were recorded for this clone. J is TRBJ2-7 and V is TRBV5-6; D may be TRBD2 (6 bases). This CDR3 is 15 amino acids long. Between the trimmed V and J ends, which lost 6 bases and 0 bases, there was a span of 16 bases. CDR1 is SGHDT and CDR2 is YYEEEE in the germline V gene. The DNA of the CDR3 is TGTGCCAGCACCACCACGGGACTGAGCTCCTACGAGCAGTACTTC. Translating gives CASTTTGLSSYEQYF. The entire variable domain, with the rest obtained from reference TRBV5-6 and TRBJ2-7, is as follows: DAGVTQSPTHLIKTRGQQVTLRCSPKSGHDTVSWYQQALGQGPQFIFQYYEEEERQRGNFPDRFSGHQFPNYSSELNVNALLLGDSALYLCASTTTGLSSYEQYFGPGTRLTVT.

This clone was seen a handful of times. The gene calls are TRBV19 and TRBJ1-1; D is uncertain. Germline V gives CDR1 LNHDA, CDR2 SQIVND (reference sequence). V dropped 7 bases and J dropped 1 base, with 16 bases sitting between them. The CDR3 has 15 amino acids. The CDR3 loop reads CASTPFRRGNTEAFF. The CDR3 nucleotides read TGTGCCAGTACCCCATTCAGGCGTGGGAACACTGAAGCTTTCTTT.

The rearrangement joins TRBV10-3 to TRBJ1-2; 7 nucleotides line up with TRBD1. J was trimmed by 8 bases and V by 3 bases; bases with no gene match: 6. Germline assignment: CDR1 ENHRY and CDR2 SYGVKD. CDR3 length equals 13 residues. The CDR3 nucleotides are TGTGCCATCAGTGAACCTGACAGGGTGGGCTACACCTTC. It is translated as CAISEPDRVGYTF.

The genes are TRBV6-1 and TRBJ1-6; D is uncertain. V lost 1 base and J 0 bases, leaving 10 bases between the germline ends. Germline V gives CDR1 MNHNS, CDR2 SASEGT. The CDR3 length is 17 residues. The CDR3 loop reads CASSEVIPSSYNSPLHF. CDR3 nucleotide sequence: TGTGCCAGCAGTGAAGTTATCCCTAGCTCCTATAATTCACCCCTCCACTTT.

A few counts support this clone. The chain couples TRBV6-5 to TRBJ2-5, with 9 bases aligning to TRBD1. V shed 1 base, J shed 5 bases, and the junction held 5 bases outside the gene matches. In germline, CDR1 is MNHEY, CDR2 SVGAGI. The CDR3 covers 15 residues. CDR3 nucleotide sequence: TGTGCCAGCAGTTACTTACAGGGGGCGAGGGAGACCCAGTACTTC. It codes for CASSYLQGARETQYF.

V and J are TRBV19 and TRBJ1-1; 7 nucleotides line up with TRBD1. The ends lost 1 base at V and 3 bases at J; junction bases unmatched: 14. Germline-derived CDR1 and CDR2 are LNHDA and SQIVND (reference sequence). CDR3 length: 18 residues. CDR3 nucleotides: TGTGCCAGTAGTATAGCCTTACCTAGCCCTGACAGGGACACTGAAGCTTTCTTT. Amino acid sequence: CASSIALPSPDRDTEAFF.

This clone was counted between two and nine times. The chain is built from TRBV29-1 and TRBJ2-7; 7 bases align to TRBD2. The CDR3 sequence is 14 residues long. CDR1 is SQVTM and CDR2 is ANQGSEA in the germline V gene. With V trimmed by 6 bases and J by 0 bases, 8 bases remained unmatched. DNA for the CDR3: TGCAGCGTCCGGGGGGTCACAGGCTCCTACGAGCAGTACTTC. It translates to CSVRGVTGSYEQYF.

This clone turned up a few times. The chain links TRBV6-5 to TRBJ1-5; 7 bases match TRBD1. Looked up from germline, CDR1 is MNHEY and CDR2 is SVGAGI. After removal of 5 bases from V and 5 bases from J, the junction contained 9 bases not matched to a gene. The CDR3 extends over 15 amino acids. CDR3 in amino acids: CASSPTGSGDQPQHF. CDR3 DNA sequence: TGTGCCAGCAGTCCGACAGGGTCAGGGGATCAGCCCCAGCATTTT.

V usage is TRBV5-4 and J usage is TRBJ2-1, with D possibly matching TRBD1 (5 bases). V was shortened by 1 base and J by 3 bases, with 11 bases between the two germline ends. The CDR3 length is 15 residues. In germline, CDR1 is SGHNT, CDR2 YYREEE (reference sequence). CDR3 region: CASSLSPRDYNEQFF. The CDR3 DNA reads TGTGCCAGCAGCTTGTCTCCCAGGGACTACAATGAGCAGTTCTTC.